These 15 T cell receptor beta chains were sequenced from one sample in a study of T cells in Graves' hyperthyroidism and ophthalmopathy. Authors of the study amplified TCR beta CDR3 regions from RNA transcripts. When the TCR CDR3 underwent first-round RT-PCR, the HTBI primer set was used. TCRdb re-called the multiplex PCR reads with MiXCR, one entry per CDR3 protein. This table holds roughly 100,000 distinct CDR3 sequences, approximately 42% found once. The sequenced material came from peripheral blood or thyroid tissue (not recorded which). The source of these receptors is a woman aged 25 to 45 with Graves' hyperthyroidism.

This clonotype was detected ten times or more. V gene TRBV5-1 combines with J gene TRBJ2-5; no definite D call. Germline-derived CDR1 and CDR2 are SGHRS and YFSETQ. The CDR3 is 14 residues long. Deletions cut 0 bases from V and 2 bases from J, with 8 bases between. CDR3: CASSLGLGQETQYF. In nucleotides, the CDR3 is TGCGCCAGCAGCTTGGGTCTGGGGCAAGAGACCCAGTACTTC.

This clonotype appeared many times. The chain is built from TRBV2 and TRBJ2-5; 9 bases line up with TRBD2. V dropped 4 bases and J dropped 5; count of bases not matched to a gene: 5. Germline CDR1 SNHLY, CDR2 FYNNEI. The CDR3 runs 14 residues. CDR3 loop: CASSVLAGSETQYF. CDR3 nucleotide sequence: TGTGCCAGCAGTGTTCTAGCGGGATCTGAGACCCAGTACTTC. Full variable domain (missing parts from reference TRBV2 and TRBJ2-5): EPEVTQTPSHQVTQMGQEVILRCVPISNHLYFYWYRQILGQKVEFLVSFYNNEISEKSEIFDDQFSVERPDGSNFTLKIRSTKLEDSAMYFCASSVLAGSETQYFGPGTRLLVL.

This clonotype showed up many times. The chain joins TRBV18 to TRBJ2-5, with D perhaps being TRBD1 or TRBD2 (5 bases each). The CDR3 covers 13 residues. V dropped 7 bases and J dropped 1 base, with 10 bases sitting between them. The germline V gene has CDR1 KGHSH and CDR2 LQKENI. This chain's CDR3 is CASYTGTQETQYF. CDR3 DNA: TGTGCCAGCTATACCGGGACCCAAGAGACCCAGTACTTC. Based on the CDR3 plus reference TRBV18 and TRBJ2-5, the full variable domain is NAGVMQNPRHLVRRRGQEARLRCSPMKGHSHVYWYRQLPEEGLKFMVYLQKENIIDESGMPKERFSAEFPKEGPSILRIQQVVRGDSAAYFCASYTGTQETQYFGPGTRLLVL.

There are many counts of this clonotype. The J gene is TRBJ1-1, the V gene TRBV7-2; 9 bases fit TRBD1. Trimming cost V 1 base and J 11 bases; bases outside gene matches: 5. The length of the CDR3 is 13 residues. Per the germline V gene, CDR1 is SGHTA and CDR2 is FQGNSA. This CDR3 reads CASSLDRGRMAFF. For the CDR3, the DNA is TGTGCCAGCAGCTTAGACAGGGGGCGGATGGCTTTCTTT.

This clonotype was seen ten or more times. V is TRBV5-1 and J is TRBJ2-3; TRBD2 matches 11 bases. The CDR3 consists of 16 residues. Germline lookup yields CDR1 SGHRS and CDR2 YFSETQ. V was pared by 4 bases and J by 6 bases, with 10 bases of the junction left unmatched. CDR3 amino acids: CASSPPLAGEVDTQYF. The CDR3 nucleotides are TGCGCCAGCAGCCCACCACTAGCGGGAGAGGTGGATACGCAGTATTTT.

The chain carries TRBV6-5 and TRBJ1-5; a possible D gene is TRBD1 (5 bases). V was clipped by 2 bases and J by 2 bases, with 16 bases between them. Germline V gives CDR1 MNHEY, CDR2 SVGAGI. The CDR3 has 17 amino acids. The CDR3 DNA is TGTGCCAGCAGTTACGGGGCCCTATTACGCCGCAATCAGCCCCAGCATTTT. Its protein is CASSYGALLRRNQPQHF.

This clonotype was counted between two and nine times. The chain recombines TRBV30 with TRBJ1-6; D is unclear. The CDR3 runs 13 residues. Between the trimmed V and J ends, which lost 5 bases and 7 bases, there was a span of 12 bases. The germline gives CDR1 GTSNPN, CDR2 SVGIG (reference sequence). The CDR3 region has the DNA TGTGCCTGGGATGCCATGTTGAATTCACCCCTCCACTTT. This codes for CAWDAMLNSPLHF.

This clonotype was counted ten times or more. CDR3 amino acids: CASSSAFSNTEAFF. As DNA, the CDR3 is TGTGCCAGCAGCAGTGCTTTCTCGAACACTGAAGCTTTCTTT. J is TRBJ1-1 and V is TRBV12-3 or TRBV12-4; D unresolved. Trimming took off 6 bases at V and 1 base at J, with 12 bases between the two ends. CDR3 length: 14 residues.

This clonotype has a count of ten or more. The chain joins TRBV6-6 to TRBJ2-7; unclear D gene. In germline, CDR1 is MNHNY, CDR2 SVGAGI (reference sequence). Trimming shortened V by 0 bases and J by 6 bases, and 6 bases separated the two germline ends. CDR3 length: 12 residues. Here the CDR3 reads CASSYSNSEQYF. The CDR3 region has the DNA TGTGCCAGCAGTTACTCCAACTCCGAGCAGTACTTC.

This clonotype is large. The gene calls are TRBV20-1 and TRBJ1-5, with D uncertain. From germline, CDR1 is DFQATT and CDR2 SNEGSKA (reference sequence). The CDR3 spans 16 residues. Between the trimmed V and J ends, which lost 3 bases and 0 bases, there was a span of 15 bases. The DNA for the CDR3 is TGCAGTGCTAGTAGCGCAGAGTTACATAGCAATCAGCCCCAGCATTTT. Translation: CSASSAELHSNQPQHF.

The rearrangement uses TRBV6-5 and TRBJ1-5; weak D call: TRBD1 (5 bases). V lost 10 bases, J lost 1 base, and 14 bases lay in between. The germline gives CDR1 MNHEY, CDR2 SVGAGI. The CDR3 loop spans 14 amino acids. The CDR3 DNA reads as TGTGCCACCACCGGGACGGCAAGCAATCAGCCCCAGCATTTT. It codes for CATTGTASNQPQHF.

This clonotype has a count of ten or more. The chain uses TRBV30 and TRBJ1-6; maybe TRBD1 (5 bases). Looked up from germline, CDR1 is GTSNPN and CDR2 is SVGIG (reference sequence). The CDR3 consists of 11 residues. V gave up 6 bases and J gave up 10 bases, with 10 bases separating them. The CDR3 nucleotides are TGTGCCTGTGGGTGGGGCTCACCCCTCCACTTT. Protein product: CACGWGSPLHF.

With respect to this clonotype: A much larger clone is a single base away; this may be a read error. The chain is built from TRBV7-8 and TRBJ1-4; 9 nucleotides agree with TRBD1. The CDR3 has 16 amino acids. The germline V gene has CDR1 SGHVS and CDR2 FQNEAQ. The CDR3 sequence: CASSPNAGTGIGKLFF. CDR3 nucleotides: TGCGCCAGCAGCCCAAATGCGGGGACAGGGATTGGAAAACTGTTTTTT.

On this clonotype itself: Given the absence of the conserved phenylalanine or tryptophan at the CDR3 end, a read error is likely. It is unclear where the CDR3 begins or ends on the DNA, so no DNA is shown, and the CDR3 is as TCRdb lists it. CDR3 amino acids: CASSHRETGSGNTIHL. The rearrangement uses TRBV7-9 and TRBJ1-3; the table's TRBD1 call for D was not verified on the DNA. Germline CDR1 reads SEHNR; CDR2 reads FQNEAQ (reference sequence). The CDR3 sequence runs 16 residues, both termini included.

This clonotype was seen many times. J is TRBJ2-5 and V is TRBV10-3; no definite D call. V lost 6 bases and J lost 3, with 5 bases in between. The CDR3 is 11 residues long. Per the germline V gene, CDR1 is ENHRY and CDR2 is SYGVKD. The CDR3 spells CAIRRKETQYF. The CDR3 DNA sequence: TGTGCCATCAGGAGAAAAGAGACCCAGTACTTC.